This TCR beta chain was obtained from a study of shared clonotypes between healthy human individuals. About this clone: As yet, its antigen is unknown.

General study findings and limits: Shared clonotypes across all four donors exceeded non-shared ones in generation probability. Among a few donors, approximately 5% of naive CD4 clonotypes were found in common.

CDR1 is WNHNN and CDR2 is SYGVQD in the germline V gene (reference sequence). The V end lost 0 bases, the J end lost 6 bases, and 13 bases lay between the germline ends. This CDR3 contains 15 residues. Several immunoSEQ 96-well plates shared each subset's DNA, each plate a replicate. About 200 ng DNA, 30,000 to 35,000 T cell genomes, went into each sorted-subset replicate PCR. The table came from immunoSEQ multiplex PCR; TCRdb's copy has only in-frame clones and leaves some out. The top ten hold approximately 1.1% of the sample, which has over a million clones, roughly 97% seen once. The V call is TRBV10-1, the J call TRBJ2-3; weak D call: TRBD1 (6 bases). This clonotype originated in a man aged 25-45 years in good health. Sequencing was carried out using naive CD4+ T cells sorted from blood. The subset denotes: CD45RA+ positively selected. The CDR3: CASSESAGAGDTQYF. CDR3 nucleotide sequence: TGCGCCAGCAGTGAGTCGGCAGGGGCCGGTGATACGCAGTATTTT.